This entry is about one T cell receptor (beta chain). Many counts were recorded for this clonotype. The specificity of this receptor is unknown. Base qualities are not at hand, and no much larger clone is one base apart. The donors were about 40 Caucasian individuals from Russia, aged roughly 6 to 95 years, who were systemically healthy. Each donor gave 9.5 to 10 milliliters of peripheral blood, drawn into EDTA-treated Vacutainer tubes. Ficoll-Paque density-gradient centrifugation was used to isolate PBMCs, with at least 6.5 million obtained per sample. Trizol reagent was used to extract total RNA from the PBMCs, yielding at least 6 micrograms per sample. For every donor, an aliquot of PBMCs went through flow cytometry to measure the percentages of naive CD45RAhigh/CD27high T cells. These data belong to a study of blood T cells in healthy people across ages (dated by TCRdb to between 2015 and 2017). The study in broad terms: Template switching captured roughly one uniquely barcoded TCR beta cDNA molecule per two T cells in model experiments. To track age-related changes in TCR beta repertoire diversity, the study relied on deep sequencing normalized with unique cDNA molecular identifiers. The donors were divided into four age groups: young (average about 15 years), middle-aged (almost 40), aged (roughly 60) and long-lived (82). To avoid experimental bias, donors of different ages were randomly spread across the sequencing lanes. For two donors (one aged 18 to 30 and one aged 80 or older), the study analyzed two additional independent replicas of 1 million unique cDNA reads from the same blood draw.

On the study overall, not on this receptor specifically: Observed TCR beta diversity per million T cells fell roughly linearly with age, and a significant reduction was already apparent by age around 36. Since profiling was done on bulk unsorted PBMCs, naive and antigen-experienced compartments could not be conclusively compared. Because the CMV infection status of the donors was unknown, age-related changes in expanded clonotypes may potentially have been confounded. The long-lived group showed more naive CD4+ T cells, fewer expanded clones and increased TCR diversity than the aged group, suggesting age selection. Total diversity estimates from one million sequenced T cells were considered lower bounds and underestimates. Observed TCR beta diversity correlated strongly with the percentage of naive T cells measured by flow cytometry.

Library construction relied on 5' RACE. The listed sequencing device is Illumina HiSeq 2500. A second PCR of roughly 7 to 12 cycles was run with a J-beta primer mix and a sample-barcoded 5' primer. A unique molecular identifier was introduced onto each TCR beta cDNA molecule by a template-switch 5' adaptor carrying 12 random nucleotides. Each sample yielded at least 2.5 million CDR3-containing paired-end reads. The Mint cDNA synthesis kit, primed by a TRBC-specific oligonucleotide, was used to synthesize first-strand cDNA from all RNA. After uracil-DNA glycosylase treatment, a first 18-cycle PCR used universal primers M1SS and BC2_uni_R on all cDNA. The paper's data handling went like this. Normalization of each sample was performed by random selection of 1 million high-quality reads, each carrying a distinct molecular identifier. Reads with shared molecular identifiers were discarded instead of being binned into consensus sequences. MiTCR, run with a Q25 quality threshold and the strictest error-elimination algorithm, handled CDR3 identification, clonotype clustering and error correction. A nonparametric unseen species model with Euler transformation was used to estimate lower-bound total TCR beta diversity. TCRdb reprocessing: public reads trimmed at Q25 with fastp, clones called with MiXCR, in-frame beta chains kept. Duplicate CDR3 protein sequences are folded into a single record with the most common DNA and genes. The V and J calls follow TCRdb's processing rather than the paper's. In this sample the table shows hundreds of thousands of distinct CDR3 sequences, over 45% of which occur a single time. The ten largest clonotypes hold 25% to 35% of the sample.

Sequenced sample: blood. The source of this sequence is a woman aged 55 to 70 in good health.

The CDR3 is CSASFGNAGPSYNEQYF. The DNA sequence is TGCAGTGCTAGTTTCGGGAATGCGGGACCCTCCTACAATGAGCAGTACTTC. The sequence joins TRBV20-1 to TRBJ2-1; TRBD2 is a weak D gene call, 6 bases matching. The end of the DNA aligns better with TRBJ2-7, so the J call may be wrong. The germline V gene (reference sequence) provides CDR1 DFQATT and CDR2 SNEGSKA. Including the terminal cysteine and phenylalanine, the CDR3 comprises 17 residues. The DNA shown is the 51-base CDR3, in frame from base 1.